One sample yielded the 5 T cell receptor beta chains listed below, sequenced in a study of blood T cell repertoires in COVID-19. Assay used: immunoSEQ multiplex PCR; TCRdb lists only in-frame clones, some missing. The sample holds 200,000 to 250,000 clones, roughly 89% seen once. The sequencing input was PBMCs or T cells enriched from blood (not recorded which). These receptors were taken from a man under 40 who had been exposed to COVID-19.

J is TRBJ1-4 and V is TRBV6-4; weak D call: TRBD1 (6 bases). The CDR3 is 13 amino acids. Germline CDR1 MRHNA, CDR2 SNTAGT. The V end lost 4 bases, the J end lost 8 bases, and 11 bases lay between the germline ends. CDR3: CASSVFQGEKLFF. In nucleotides, the CDR3 is TGTGCCAGCAGTGTTTTCCAGGGGGAAAAACTGTTTTTT.

This clone appeared once. The chain joins TRBV6-1 to TRBJ2-2; 9 bases agree with TRBD2. Germline V gene data show CDR1 as MNHNS and CDR2 as SASEGT. The CDR3 spans 19 residues. After removal of 2 bases from V and 2 bases from J, the junction contained 12 bases not matched to a gene. CDR3 nucleotide sequence: TGTGCCAGCAGTGAAAGCGCGGGGGGGCATTTAGCCAACACCGGGGAGCTGTTTTTT. This translates into CASSESAGGHLANTGELFF.

This clone is judged medium-sized. The chain combines TRBV6-1 with TRBJ2-3; 11 positions agree with TRBD2. The junction had 1 base not matched to a gene; V was cut back by 1 base and J by 4 bases. Per the germline V gene, CDR1 is MNHNS and CDR2 is SASEGT. The CDR3 has 15 amino acids. CDR3 nucleotides: TGTGCCAGCAGTGAAGTAGCGGGGGGGTCAGATACGCAGTATTTT. It specifies CASSEVAGGSDTQYF.

This chain connects TRBV10-3 to TRBJ2-3, with a tentative D call TRBD2 (5 bases). Deletions cut 4 bases from V and 0 bases from J, with 11 bases between. The length of the CDR3 is 15 residues. The V gene's germline CDR1 is ENHRY and CDR2 SYGVKD. CDR3 sequence: CAISAGDLSTDTQYF. CDR3 coding DNA: TGTGCCATCAGTGCCGGGGATCTTAGCACAGATACGCAGTATTTT.

The rearrangement links TRBV18 to TRBJ2-5; D is ambiguous. Trimming cost V 1 base and J 4 bases, with 7 bases left between them. Germline CDR1 and CDR2: KGHSH and LQKENI. The CDR3 length is 13 residues. CDR3 DNA: TGTGCCAGCTCACCACGGTCCGGAGAGACCCAGTACTTC. It translates to CASSPRSGETQYF.